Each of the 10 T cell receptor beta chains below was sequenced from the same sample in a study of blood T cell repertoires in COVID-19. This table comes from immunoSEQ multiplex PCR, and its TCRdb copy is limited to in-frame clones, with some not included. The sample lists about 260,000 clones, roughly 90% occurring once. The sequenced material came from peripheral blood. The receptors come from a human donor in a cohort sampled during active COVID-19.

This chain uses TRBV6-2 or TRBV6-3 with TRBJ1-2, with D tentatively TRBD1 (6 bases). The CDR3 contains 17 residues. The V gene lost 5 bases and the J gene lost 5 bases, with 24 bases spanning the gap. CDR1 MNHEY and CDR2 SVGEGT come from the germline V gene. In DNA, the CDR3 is TGTGCCAGCAGTGACAGGCGGGCTACCAAAAACTATTATGGCTACACCTTC. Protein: CASSDRRATKNYYGYTF.

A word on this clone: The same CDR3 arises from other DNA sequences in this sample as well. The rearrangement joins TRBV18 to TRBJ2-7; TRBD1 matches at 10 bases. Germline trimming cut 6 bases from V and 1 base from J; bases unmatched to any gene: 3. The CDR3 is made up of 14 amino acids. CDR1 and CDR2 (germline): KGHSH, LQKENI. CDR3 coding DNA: TGTGCCAGCTCGCCGGGACAGGGGTCCTACGAGCAGTACTTC. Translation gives CASSPGQGSYEQYF.

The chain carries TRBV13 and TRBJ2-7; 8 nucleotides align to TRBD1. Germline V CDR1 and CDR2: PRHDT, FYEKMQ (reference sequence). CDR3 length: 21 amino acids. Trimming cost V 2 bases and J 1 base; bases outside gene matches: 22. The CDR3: CASSLFLAGGSLGAESYEQYF. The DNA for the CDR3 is TGTGCCAGCAGCTTATTCCTGGCAGGGGGCAGTTTGGGGGCCGAGTCCTACGAGCAGTACTTC.

The CDR3 loop is CASSPYDNLSGNTIYF. DNA for the CDR3: TGTGCCAGCTCACCATATGACAACCTCTCTGGAAACACCATATATTTT. The rearrangement uses TRBV18 and TRBJ1-3; D is undetermined. The germline V gene has CDR1 KGHSH and CDR2 LQKENI. The CDR3 is made up of 16 amino acids. V lost 2 bases and J lost 0, with 11 bases in between.

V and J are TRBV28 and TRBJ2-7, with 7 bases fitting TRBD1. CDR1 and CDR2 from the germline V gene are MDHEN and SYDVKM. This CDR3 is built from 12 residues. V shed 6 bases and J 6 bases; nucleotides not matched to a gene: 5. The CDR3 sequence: CASRGQSGEQYF. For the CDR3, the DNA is TGTGCCAGCAGGGGACAGTCTGGCGAGCAGTACTTC.

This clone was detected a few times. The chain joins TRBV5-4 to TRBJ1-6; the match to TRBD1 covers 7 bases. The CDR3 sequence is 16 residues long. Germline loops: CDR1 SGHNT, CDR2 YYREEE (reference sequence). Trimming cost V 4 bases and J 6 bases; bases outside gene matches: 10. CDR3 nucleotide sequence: TGTGCCAGCAGCGATACAGGGGACGTTTCTAATTCACCCCTCCACTTT. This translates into CASSDTGDVSNSPLHF.

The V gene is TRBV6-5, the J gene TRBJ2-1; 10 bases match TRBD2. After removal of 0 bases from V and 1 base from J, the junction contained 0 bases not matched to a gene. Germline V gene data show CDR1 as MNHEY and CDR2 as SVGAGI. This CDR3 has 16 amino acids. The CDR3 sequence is CASSYSTSGSYNEQFF. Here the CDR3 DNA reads TGTGCCAGCAGTTACTCGACTAGCGGGTCCTACAATGAGCAGTTCTTC.

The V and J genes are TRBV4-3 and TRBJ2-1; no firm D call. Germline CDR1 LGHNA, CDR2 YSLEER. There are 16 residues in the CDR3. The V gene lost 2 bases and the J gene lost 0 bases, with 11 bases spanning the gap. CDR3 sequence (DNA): TGCGCCAGCAGCCAACTACAGTTAAGCTCCTACAATGAGCAGTTCTTC. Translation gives CASSQLQLSSYNEQFF.

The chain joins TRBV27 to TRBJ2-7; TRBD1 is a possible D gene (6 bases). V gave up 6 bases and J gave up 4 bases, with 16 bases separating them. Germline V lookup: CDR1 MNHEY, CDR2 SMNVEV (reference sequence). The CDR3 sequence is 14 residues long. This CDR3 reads CASSLRGQSYEQYF. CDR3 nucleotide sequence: TGTGCCAGCAGCTTACGGGGACAAAGTTACGAGCAGTACTTC.

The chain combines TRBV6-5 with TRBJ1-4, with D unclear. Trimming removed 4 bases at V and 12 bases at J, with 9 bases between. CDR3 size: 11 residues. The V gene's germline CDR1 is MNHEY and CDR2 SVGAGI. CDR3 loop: CASSSTFELFF. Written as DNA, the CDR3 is TGTGCCAGCAGTTCGACATTTGAACTGTTTTTT.